The next 5 T cell receptor beta chains were all read from a single sample in a study of OX40 agonist ivuxolimab in advanced cancers. The library came from the immunoSEQ multiplex PCR assay. Held by TCRdb, this immuneACCESS table contains in-frame sequences only and omits some clones. Under half of the omission traces to an unresolved V gene where checked; the cause of the rest is unknown. The table for this sample lists roughly 80,000 clones; 80% to 90% of them were counted only once. 1.9% of the sample belongs to the ten largest clones. This specimen was CD4+ or CD8+ T cells sorted from blood, taken in a trial of the OX40 agonist ivuxolimab. These receptors all come from an adult with an advanced solid tumor such as melanoma, head and neck, liver or kidney cancer.

This chain uses TRBV9 with TRBJ1-2; 7 nucleotides match TRBD1. Germline CDR1 is SGDLS and CDR2 is YYNGEE. CDR3 size: 18 residues. J lost 5 bases, V lost 3 bases, and 19 bases had no gene match. The CDR3 loop reads CASSERPGQKPELYGYTF. In DNA form, the CDR3 reads TGTGCCAGCAGCGAGCGACCGGGACAGAAACCCGAATTGTATGGCTACACCTTC.

Comment on this clone: Its ends do not fully match the called genes, so a read error is possible. The chain uses TRBV5-3 and TRBJ1-2; D not certain. TRBV5-3 counts as an open reading frame of uncertain function. This CDR3 region has 13 residues. CDR3 sequence (DNA): TGTGCCAGCAGCTTGTTTGGCAGCTATGGCTACACCTTC. It is translated as CASSLFGSYGYTF.

This sequence joins TRBV5-1 and TRBJ2-5, with D perhaps TRBD1 (5 bases). Looked up from germline, CDR1 is SGHRS and CDR2 is YFSETQ. CDR3 length equals 13 residues. Trimming stripped 3 bases from V and 5 bases from J, with 11 bases between. For the CDR3, the DNA is TGCGCCAGCAGCTGGGGCAGTGAGGAGACCCAGTACTTC. This codes for CASSWGSEETQYF. The variable domain in full, completed from reference TRBV5-1 and TRBJ2-5, reads KAGVTQTPRYLIKTRGQQVTLSCSPISGHRSVSWYQQTPGQGLQFLFEYFSETQRNKGNFPGRFSGRQFSNSRSEMNVSTLELGDSALYLCASSWGSEETQYFGPGTRLLVL.

The rearrangement joins TRBV29-1 to TRBJ1-3, with 8 nucleotides matching TRBD1. There are 14 residues in the CDR3. V lost 4 bases and J lost 2; bases outside the gene matches: 4. Germline lookup yields CDR1 SQVTM and CDR2 ANQGSEA. The CDR3 reads CSVAPTGAGNTIYF. The CDR3 DNA reads as TGCAGCGTTGCCCCGACAGGGGCTGGAAACACCATATATTTT. The full variable domain, its missing parts supplied by reference TRBV29-1 and TRBJ1-3, is SAVISQKPSRDICQRGTSLTIQCQVDSQVTMMFWYRQQPGQSLTLIATANQGSEATYESGFVIDKFPISRPNLTFSTLTVSNMSPEDSSIYLCSVAPTGAGNTIYFGEGSWLTVV.

J is TRBJ1-5 and V is TRBV5-1, with TRBD1 as a possible D gene (5 bases). CDR3 length: 15 residues. Germline V gene lookup returns CDR1 SGHRS and CDR2 YFSETQ. Trimming removed 0 bases at V and 5 bases at J, with 12 bases between. The CDR3 loop reads CASSLEGGDDQPQHF. CDR3 DNA: TGCGCCAGCAGCTTGGAAGGAGGGGATGATCAGCCCCAGCATTTT.